This TCR beta chain was found in a study of T-cell reconstitution after alpha-beta-depleted transplantation in children. Researchers prepared the TCRbeta library using unique molecular identifiers, the study reports. TCRdb re-called the PCR reads through MiXCR, storing one row per CDR3 protein. The top ten hold around 9.1% of the sample, which has 250,000 to 300,000 distinct CDR3 sequences, almost 10% seen once. The ends lost 5 bases at V and 2 bases at J; junction bases unmatched: 4. Germline CDR1 KGHDR, CDR2 SFDVKD. The CDR3 extends over 15 amino acids. V is TRBV24-1 and J is TRBJ2-1, with TRBD2 matching 8 bases. Here the sequenced sample was PBMCs from the stem cell graft donor, taken from the stem cell graft. The sequence came from a human donor who donated a stem cell graft to a child with SCID. The CDR3, as DNA: TGTGCCACCAGTGGTAGCGGGGAAACCTACAATGAGCAGTTCTTC. Translating gives CATSGSGETYNEQFF.